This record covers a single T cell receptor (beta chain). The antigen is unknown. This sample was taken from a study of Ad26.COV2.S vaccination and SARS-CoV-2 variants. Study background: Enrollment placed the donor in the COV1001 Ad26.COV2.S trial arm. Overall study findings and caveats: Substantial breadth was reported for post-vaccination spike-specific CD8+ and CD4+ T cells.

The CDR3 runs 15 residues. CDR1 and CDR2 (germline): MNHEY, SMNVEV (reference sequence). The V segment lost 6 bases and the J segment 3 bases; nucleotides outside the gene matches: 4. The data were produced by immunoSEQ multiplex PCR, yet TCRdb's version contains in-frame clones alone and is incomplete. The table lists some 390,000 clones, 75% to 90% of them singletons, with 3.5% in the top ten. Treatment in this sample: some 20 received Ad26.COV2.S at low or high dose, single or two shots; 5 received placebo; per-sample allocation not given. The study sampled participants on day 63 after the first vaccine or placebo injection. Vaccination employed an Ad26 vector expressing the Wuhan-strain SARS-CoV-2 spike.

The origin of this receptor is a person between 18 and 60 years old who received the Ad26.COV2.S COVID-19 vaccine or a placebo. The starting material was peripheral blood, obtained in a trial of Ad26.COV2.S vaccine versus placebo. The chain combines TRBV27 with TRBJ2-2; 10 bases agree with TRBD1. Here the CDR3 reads CASRYGTGDTGELFF. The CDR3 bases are TGTGCCAGCAGATACGGGACAGGGGACACCGGGGAGCTGTTTTTT.